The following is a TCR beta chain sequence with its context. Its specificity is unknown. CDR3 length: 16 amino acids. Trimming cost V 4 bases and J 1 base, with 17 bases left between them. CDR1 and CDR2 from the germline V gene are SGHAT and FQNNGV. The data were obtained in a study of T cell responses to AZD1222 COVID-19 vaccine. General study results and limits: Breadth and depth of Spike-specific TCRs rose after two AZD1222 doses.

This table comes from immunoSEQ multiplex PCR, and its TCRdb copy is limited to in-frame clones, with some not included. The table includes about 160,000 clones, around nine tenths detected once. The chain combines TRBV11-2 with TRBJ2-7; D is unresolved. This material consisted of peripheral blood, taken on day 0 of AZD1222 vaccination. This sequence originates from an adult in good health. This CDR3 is CASSSVGSDGSYEQYF. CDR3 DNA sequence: TGTGCCAGCAGCTCCGTCGGGTCGGACGGTTCCTACGAGCAGTACTTC.